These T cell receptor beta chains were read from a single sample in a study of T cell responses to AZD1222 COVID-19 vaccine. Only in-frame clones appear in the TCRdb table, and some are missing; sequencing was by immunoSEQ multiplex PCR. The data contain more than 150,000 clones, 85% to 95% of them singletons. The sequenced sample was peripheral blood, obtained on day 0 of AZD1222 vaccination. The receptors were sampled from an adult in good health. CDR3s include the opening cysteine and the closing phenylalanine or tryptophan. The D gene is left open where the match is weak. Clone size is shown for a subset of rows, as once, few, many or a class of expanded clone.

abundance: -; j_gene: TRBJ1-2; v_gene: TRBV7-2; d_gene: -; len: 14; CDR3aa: CASSLNTGIDGYTF; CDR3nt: TGTGCCAGCAGTCTGAACACAGGGATCGATGGCTACACCTTC
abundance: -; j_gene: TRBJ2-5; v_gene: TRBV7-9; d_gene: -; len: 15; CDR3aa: CASSWGARGDETQYF; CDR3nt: TGTGCCAGCAGTTGGGGGGCCAGGGGAGACGAGACCCAGTACTTC
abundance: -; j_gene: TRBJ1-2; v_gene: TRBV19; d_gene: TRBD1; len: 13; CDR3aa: CASSTTDRDGYTF; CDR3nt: TGTGCCAGTAGTACAACAGACAGGGATGGCTACACCTTC
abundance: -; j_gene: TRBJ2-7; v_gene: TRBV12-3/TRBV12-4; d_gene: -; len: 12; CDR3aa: CASSLDIYEQYF; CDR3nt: TGTGCCAGCAGTTTAGATATATACGAGCAGTACTTC
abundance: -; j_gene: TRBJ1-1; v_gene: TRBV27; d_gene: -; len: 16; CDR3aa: CASSHNFRGSDTEAFF; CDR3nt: TGTGCCAGCAGTCACAACTTTAGGGGGAGTGACACTGAAGCTTTCTTT
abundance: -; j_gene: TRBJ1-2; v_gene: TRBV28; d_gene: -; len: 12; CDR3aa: CASGNRVDGYTF; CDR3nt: TGTGCCAGCGGGAACAGGGTCGATGGCTACACCTTC
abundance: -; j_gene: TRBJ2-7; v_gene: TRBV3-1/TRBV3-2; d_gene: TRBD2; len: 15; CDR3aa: CASSLAGGTSYEQYF; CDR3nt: TGTGCCAGCAGCCTAGCGGGAGGCACGTCCTACGAGCAGTACTTC
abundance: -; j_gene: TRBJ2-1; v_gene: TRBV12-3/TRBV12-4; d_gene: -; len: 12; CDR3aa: CASSFDLDEQFF; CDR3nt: TGTGCCAGCAGTTTCGATCTGGATGAGCAGTTCTTC
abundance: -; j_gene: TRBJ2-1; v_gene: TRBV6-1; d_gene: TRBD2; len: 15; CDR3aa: CASSEGDYFYNEQFF; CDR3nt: TGTGCCAGCAGTGAAGGGGACTACTTCTACAATGAGCAGTTCTTC
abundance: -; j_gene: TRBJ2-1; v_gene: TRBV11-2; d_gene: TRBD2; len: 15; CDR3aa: CASSPGLAGVSEQFF; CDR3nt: TGTGCCAGCAGCCCGGGACTAGCGGGAGTTAGTGAGCAGTTCTTC
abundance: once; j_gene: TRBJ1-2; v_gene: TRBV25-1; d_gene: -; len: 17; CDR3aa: CASSEYNWANAAWGYTF; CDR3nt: TGTGCCAGCAGTGAATATAATTGGGCCAACGCTGCATGGGGCTACACCTTC
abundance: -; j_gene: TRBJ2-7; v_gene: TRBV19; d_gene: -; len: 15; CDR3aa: CASRLFHYGRYEQYF; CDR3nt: TGTGCCAGTAGGCTATTTCACTACGGCCGCTACGAGCAGTACTTC
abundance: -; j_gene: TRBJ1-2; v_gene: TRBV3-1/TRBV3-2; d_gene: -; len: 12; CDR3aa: CASSHGQGGYTF; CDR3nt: TGTGCCAGCAGCCATGGCCAGGGAGGCTACACCTTC
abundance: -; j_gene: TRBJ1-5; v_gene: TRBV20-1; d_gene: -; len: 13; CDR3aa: CSASENSNQPQHF; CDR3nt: TGCAGTGCTAGTGAAAATAGCAATCAGCCCCAGCATTTT
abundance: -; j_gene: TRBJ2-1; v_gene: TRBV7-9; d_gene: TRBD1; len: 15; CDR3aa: CASSLTGGSYNEQFF; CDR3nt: TGTGCCAGCAGCCTTACAGGGGGCTCCTACAATGAGCAGTTCTTC
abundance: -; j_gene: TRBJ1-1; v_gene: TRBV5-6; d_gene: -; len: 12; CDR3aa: CASRHRIAEAFF; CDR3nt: TGTGCCAGCAGGCACAGGATCGCTGAAGCTTTCTTT
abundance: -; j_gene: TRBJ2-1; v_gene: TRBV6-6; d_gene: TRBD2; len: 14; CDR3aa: CASSYGGGYNEQFF; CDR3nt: TGTGCCAGCAGTTACGGGGGAGGGTACAATGAGCAGTTCTTC
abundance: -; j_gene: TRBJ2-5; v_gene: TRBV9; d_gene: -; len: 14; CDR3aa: CASSGGGATETQYF; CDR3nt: TGTGCCTCCTCCGGAGGGGGGGCGACTGAGACCCAGTACTTC
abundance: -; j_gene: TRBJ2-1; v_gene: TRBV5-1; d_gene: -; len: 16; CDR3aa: CASSLGGRQGINEQFF; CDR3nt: TGCGCCAGCAGCTTAGGGGGGAGGCAGGGTATTAATGAGCAGTTCTTC
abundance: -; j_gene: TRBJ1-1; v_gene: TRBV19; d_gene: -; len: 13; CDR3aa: CASSITVNTEAFF; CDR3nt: TGTGCCAGTAGTATAACGGTGAACACTGAAGCTTTCTTT
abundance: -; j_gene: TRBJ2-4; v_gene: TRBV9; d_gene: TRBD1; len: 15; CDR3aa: CASSPPGQGENIQYF; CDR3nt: TGTGCCAGCAGCCCTCCGGGACAGGGGGAAAACATTCAGTACTTC
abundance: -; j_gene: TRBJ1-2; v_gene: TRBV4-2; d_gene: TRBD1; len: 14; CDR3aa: CASSHPRGGDGYTF; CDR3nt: TGTGCCAGCAGCCACCCCAGGGGGGGCGATGGCTACACCTTC
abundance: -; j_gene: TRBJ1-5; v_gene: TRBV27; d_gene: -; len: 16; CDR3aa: CASSLKAGPSNQPQHF; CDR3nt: TGTGCCAGCAGTTTAAAGGCAGGGCCGAGCAATCAGCCCCAGCATTTT
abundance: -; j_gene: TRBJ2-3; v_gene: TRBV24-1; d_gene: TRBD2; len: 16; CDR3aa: CATSDFLAGGVDTQYF; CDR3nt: TGTGCCACCAGTGATTTCCTAGCGGGGGGGGTAGATACGCAGTATTTT
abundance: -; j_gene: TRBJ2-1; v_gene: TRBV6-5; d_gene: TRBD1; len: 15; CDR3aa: CASSNRGDSYNEQFF; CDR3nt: TGTGCCAGCAGTAACAGGGGGGATTCCTACAATGAGCAGTTCTTC
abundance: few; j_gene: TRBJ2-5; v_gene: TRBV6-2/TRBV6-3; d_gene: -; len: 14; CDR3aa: CASSTYGVRETQYF; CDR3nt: TGTGCCAGCAGTACCTATGGGGTGAGAGAGACCCAGTACTTC
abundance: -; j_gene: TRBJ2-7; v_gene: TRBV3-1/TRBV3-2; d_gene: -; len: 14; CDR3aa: CASRAGGGIAEQYF; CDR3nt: TGTGCCAGCAGGGCAGGGGGAGGAATTGCCGAGCAGTACTTC
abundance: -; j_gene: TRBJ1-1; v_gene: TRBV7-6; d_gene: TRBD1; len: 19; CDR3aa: CASSARWLGQVVLNPEAFF; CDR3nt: TGTGCCAGCAGCGCTCGTTGGTTGGGACAGGTCGTCCTTAATCCTGAAGCTTTCTTT
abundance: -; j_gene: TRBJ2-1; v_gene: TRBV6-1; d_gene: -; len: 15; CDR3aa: CASSDTVAQYNEQFF; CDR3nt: TGTGCCAGCAGTGATACCGTCGCTCAGTACAATGAGCAGTTCTTC
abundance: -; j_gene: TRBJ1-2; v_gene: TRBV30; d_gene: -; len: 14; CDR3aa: CAWSRIGGNYGYTF; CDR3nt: TGTGCCTGGAGTCGGATTGGGGGCAACTATGGCTACACCTTC
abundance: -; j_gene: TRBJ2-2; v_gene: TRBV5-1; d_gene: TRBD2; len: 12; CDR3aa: CASSGEGRELFF; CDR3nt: TGCGCCAGCAGCGGGGAGGGAAGGGAGCTGTTTTTT
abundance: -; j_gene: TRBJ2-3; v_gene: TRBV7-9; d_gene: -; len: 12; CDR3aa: CASSPLPTLLYF; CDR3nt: TGTGCCAGCAGCCCCCTTCCGACCCTGTTGTATTTT
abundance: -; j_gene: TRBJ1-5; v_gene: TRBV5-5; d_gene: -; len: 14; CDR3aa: CASSMVQGVTSQHF; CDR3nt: TGTGCCAGCAGCATGGTCCAGGGAGTTACGTCCCAGCATTTT
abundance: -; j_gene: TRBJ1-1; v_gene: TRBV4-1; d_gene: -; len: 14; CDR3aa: CASSQAPGENEAFF; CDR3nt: TGCGCCAGCAGCCAAGCCCCAGGGGAGAATGAAGCTTTCTTT
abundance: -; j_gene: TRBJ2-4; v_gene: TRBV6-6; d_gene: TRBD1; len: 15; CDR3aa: CASRWTGEAKNIQYF; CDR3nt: TGTGCCAGCAGATGGACAGGGGAGGCCAAAAACATTCAGTACTTC
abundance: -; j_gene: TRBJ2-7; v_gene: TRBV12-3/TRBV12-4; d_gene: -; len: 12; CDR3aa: CASRQTSYEQYF; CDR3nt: TGTGCCAGCAGACAGACTAGCTACGAGCAGTACTTC
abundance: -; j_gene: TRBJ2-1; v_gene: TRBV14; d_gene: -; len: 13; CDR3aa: CASRGGILDEQFF; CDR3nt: TGTGCCAGCAGAGGCGGGATTCTGGATGAGCAGTTCTTC
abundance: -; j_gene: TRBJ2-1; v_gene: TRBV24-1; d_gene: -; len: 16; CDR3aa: CATSDSKRVSYNEQFF; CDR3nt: TGTGCCACCAGTGATAGCAAGCGGGTTAGCTACAATGAGCAGTTCTTC